A single sample is the source of the 14 T cell receptor beta chains below, sequenced in a study of blood T cell repertoires in COVID-19. Assay used: immunoSEQ multiplex PCR; TCRdb lists only in-frame clones, some missing. The table shows roughly 100,000 clones, with around 83% occurring only once. Source material: peripheral blood. These receptors were collected from a man aged 70 or older with active or convalescent COVID-19.

V usage is TRBV5-1 and J usage is TRBJ1-2, with no clear D. CDR1 SGHRS and CDR2 YFSETQ come from the germline V gene. Deletions cut 4 bases from V and 10 bases from J, with 20 bases between. The CDR3 runs 14 residues. The CDR3 loop is CASSRNENRENYTF. The CDR3 DNA is TGCGCCAGCAGCAGAAACGAAAATCGGGAAAACTACACCTTC.

The rearrangement uses TRBV9 and TRBJ2-3, with D hard to call. From germline, CDR1 is SGDLS and CDR2 YYNGEE. V was shortened by 0 bases and J by 6 bases, with 11 bases between the two germline ends. The CDR3 has 14 residues. CDR3 in amino acids: CASSVEASEDTQYF. The DNA of the CDR3 is TGTGCCAGCAGCGTAGAGGCAAGCGAGGATACGCAGTATTTT.

This clone has just a few counts. The V gene is TRBV19, the J gene TRBJ1-1; TRBD1 might be the D (5 bases). This CDR3 has 16 amino acids. CDR1 and CDR2 from the germline V gene are LNHDA and SQIVND (reference sequence). V lost 3 bases to trimming and J lost 0 bases, with 14 bases between them. CDR3 residues: CASSMWGGALNTEAFF. CDR3 DNA: TGTGCCAGTAGTATGTGGGGCGGGGCGCTGAACACTGAAGCTTTCTTT.

On this clone itself: Different DNA sequences within this sample yield the same CDR3. The CDR3 reads CASSLGTGEAFF. The CDR3 nucleotides read TGTGCCAGCAGTTTAGGGACAGGGGAAGCTTTCTTT. The chain is built from TRBV28 and TRBJ1-1; 9 nucleotides align to TRBD1. The CDR3 extends over 12 amino acids. The V gene end was trimmed by 2 bases and the J gene end by 8 bases; junction bases not matched to a gene: 0. Germline loops: CDR1 MDHEN, CDR2 SYDVKM.

The chain uses TRBV4-1 and TRBJ2-5; the D is unclear. Germline assignment: CDR1 MGHRA and CDR2 YSYEKL. The CDR3 consists of 13 residues. The V end was cut by 1 base, the J end by 7 bases, with 10 bases between. The DNA of the CDR3 is TGCGCCAGCAGCCAAGGTCCGTCCGGGACCCAGTACTTC. Translating it yields CASSQGPSGTQYF.

This chain uses TRBV9 with TRBJ2-1, with TRBD2 matching 11 bases. From germline, CDR1 is SGDLS and CDR2 YYNGEE. Germline trimming cut 4 bases from V and 11 bases from J; bases unmatched to any gene: 11. The CDR3 loop spans 15 amino acids. The CDR3 protein is CASSPDLLAGGQQFF. CDR3 DNA: TGTGCCAGCAGCCCCGATCTCCTAGCGGGGGGCCAGCAGTTCTTC. Full variable domain (remainder filled in from reference TRBV9 and TRBJ2-1): DSGVTQTPKHLITATGQRVTLRCSPRSGDLSVYWYQQSLDQGLQFLIQYYNGEERAKGNILERFSAQQFPDLHSELNLSSLELGDSALYFCASSPDLLAGGQQFFGPGTRLTVL.

The chain recombines TRBV6-2 or TRBV6-3 with TRBJ1-1, with 7 bases identical to TRBD1. The CDR3 runs 14 residues. The germline gives CDR1 MNHEY, CDR2 SVGEGT. With V trimmed by 4 bases and J by 4 bases, 6 bases remained unmatched. The CDR3 nucleotides read TGTGCCAGCAGTTCGACAGGGATGAGCACTGAAGCTTTCTTT. Translation: CASSSTGMSTEAFF.

The chain uses TRBV4-3 and TRBJ1-4, with a possible D match to TRBD1 (5 bases). In germline, CDR1 is LGHNA, CDR2 YSLEER. The germline V and J ends were trimmed by 0 bases and 4 bases, with 9 bases remaining between them. The CDR3 is 15 residues long. The CDR3 protein is CASSQDSQGNEKLFF. The CDR3 DNA reads TGCGCCAGCAGCCAAGATAGCCAGGGTAATGAAAAACTGTTTTTT.

This rearrangement joins TRBV21-1 to TRBJ2-5; the table calls TRBD2, which could not be checked here. TRBV21-1 is classified as a pseudogene. The length of the CDR3 is 15 residues. The CDR3 sequence: CASSKNNGVEETQYF. CDR3 DNA: TGTGCCAGCAGCAAAAATAACGGGGTGGAAGAGACCCAGTACTTC.

The rearrangement links TRBV9 to TRBJ2-2, with a tentative D call TRBD1 (5 bases). Germline CDR1 and CDR2: SGDLS and YYNGEE. Trimming took 1 base from V and 1 from J, leaving 5 bases between them. This CDR3 contains 14 residues. In DNA, the CDR3 is TGTGCCAGCAGCGTAACAGGGAACACCGGGGAGCTGTTTTTT. Translation: CASSVTGNTGELFF.

The chain uses TRBV5-4 and TRBJ2-1; 10 nucleotides agree with TRBD1. The V and J ends lost 4 bases and 6 bases, in that order; junction bases with no gene match: 7. From germline, CDR1 is SGHNT and CDR2 YYREEE (reference sequence). The CDR3 covers 15 residues. CDR3 bases: TGTGCCAGCAGCCCTCGACAGGGGGCATTCAATGAGCAGTTCTTC. Translation: CASSPRQGAFNEQFF.

This chain connects TRBV19 to TRBJ1-5; the match to TRBD1 covers 11 bases. Germline V gene data show CDR1 as LNHDA and CDR2 as SQIVND (reference sequence). V dropped 3 bases and J dropped 5; count of bases not matched to a gene: 3. CDR3 length equals 15 residues. Written as DNA, the CDR3 is TGTGCCAGTAGTATCTCGGGACAGGGGGATCAGCCCCAGCATTTT. This gives the protein CASSISGQGDQPQHF.

The V call is TRBV7-8, the J call TRBJ1-2; weak D call: TRBD1 (6 bases). From germline, CDR1 is SGHVS and CDR2 FQNEAQ. The CDR3 loop spans 14 amino acids. Trimming took 5 bases from V and 4 from J, leaving 14 bases between them. The CDR3 DNA reads TGTGCCAGCAGCCCCTTGGGAGGGGGCTATGGCTACACCTTC. This codes for CASSPLGGGYGYTF. Together with reference TRBV7-8 and TRBJ1-2, the CDR3 gives the full variable domain: GAGVSQSPRYKVAKRGQDVALRCDPISGHVSLFWYQQALGQGPEFLTYFQNEAQLDKSGLPSDRFFAERPEGSVSTLKIQRTQQEDSAVYLCASSPLGGGYGYTFGSGTRLTVV.

The chain is built from TRBV19 and TRBJ1-1; 7 bases fit TRBD1. CDR1 is LNHDA, CDR2 SQIVND, per germline (reference sequence). The CDR3 totals 13 residues. The trim removed 10 bases at V and 0 bases at J, leaving 5 bases unmatched. CDR3 region: CATADRVNTEAFF. CDR3 coding DNA: TGTGCCACCGCCGACAGGGTGAACACTGAAGCTTTCTTT. Combining the CDR3 with reference TRBV19 and TRBJ1-1 gives the whole variable domain DGGITQSPKYLFRKEGQNVTLSCEQNLNHDAMYWYRQDPGQGLRLIYYSQIVNDFQKGDIAEGYSVSREKKESFPLTVTSAQKNPTAFYLCATADRVNTEAFFGQGTRLTVV.